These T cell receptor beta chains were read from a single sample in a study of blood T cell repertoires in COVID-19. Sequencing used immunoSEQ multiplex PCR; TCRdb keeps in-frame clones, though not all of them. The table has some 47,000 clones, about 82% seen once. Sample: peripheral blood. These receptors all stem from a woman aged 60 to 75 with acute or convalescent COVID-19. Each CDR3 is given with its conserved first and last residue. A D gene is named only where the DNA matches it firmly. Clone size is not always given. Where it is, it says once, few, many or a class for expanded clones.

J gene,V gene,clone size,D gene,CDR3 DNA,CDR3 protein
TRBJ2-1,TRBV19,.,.,TGTGCCAGTAGTATATGGGCTCAGTCCTACAATGAGCAGTTCTTC,CASSIWAQSYNEQFF
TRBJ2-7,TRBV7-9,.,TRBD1,TGTGCCAGCAGCTTTGACAGGGTCGGGGAGCAGTACTTC,CASSFDRVGEQYF
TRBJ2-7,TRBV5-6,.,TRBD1,TGTGCCAGCAGCTTGGAACAGGGGTGGGCCGAGCAGTACTTC,CASSLEQGWAEQYF
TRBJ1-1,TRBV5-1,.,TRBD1,TGCGCCAGCAGACAACAGGGGCTGACTGAAGCTTTCTTT,CASRQQGLTEAFF
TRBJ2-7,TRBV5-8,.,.,TGTGCCAGCAGCTTGTTGGACAGCTCCTACGAGCAGTACTTC,CASSLLDSSYEQYF
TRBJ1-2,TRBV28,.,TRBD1,TGTGCCAGCTGGGGACAGGGGATAAACTATGGCTACACCTTC,CASWGQGINYGYTF
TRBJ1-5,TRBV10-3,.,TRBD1,TGTGCCATCAGTGAGTCGAGACAGGGTAGCGGAGGCAATCAGCCCCAGCATTTT,CAISESRQGSGGNQPQHF
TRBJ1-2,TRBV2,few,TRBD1,TGTGCCAGCAGAGTCGGACAGGGCTATGGCTACACCTTC,CASRVGQGYGYTF
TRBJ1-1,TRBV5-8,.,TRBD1,TGTGCCAGCAGCTTCAGGGGGCAGGGGAACACTGAAGCTTTCTTT,CASSFRGQGNTEAFF
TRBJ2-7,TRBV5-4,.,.,TGTGCCAGCAGCTTGGACCCGAATACAAACGAGCAGTACTTC,CASSLDPNTNEQYF
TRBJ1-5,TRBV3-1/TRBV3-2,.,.,TGTGCCAGCAGCCCCCGACAGGTAAATCAGCCCCAGCATTTT,CASSPRQVNQPQHF
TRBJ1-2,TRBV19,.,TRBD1,TGTGCCAGTAGGTGGGACAGGGGCTTCTATGGCTACACCTTC,CASRWDRGFYGYTF
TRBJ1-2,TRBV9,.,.,TGTGCCAGCACCACCCTTGAGGGCTTCTTGTCCTTC,CASTTLEGFLSF
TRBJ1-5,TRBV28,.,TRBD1,TGTGCCAGCGAAACGGGACAGCTCAATCAGCCCCAGCATTTT,CASETGQLNQPQHF
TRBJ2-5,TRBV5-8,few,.,TGTGCCAGCAGCTTAGGGCAGACGACAGCAATGTACTTC,CASSLGQTTAMYF
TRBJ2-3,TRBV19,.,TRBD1,TGTGCCAGTAGTATAGGGACAGGGGTAGGGGGCACAGATACGCAGTATTTT,CASSIGTGVGGTDTQYF
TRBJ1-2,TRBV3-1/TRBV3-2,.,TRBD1,TGTGCCAGCAGCCGTAGGGGGGGACAGGGGGCCAGTGGCTACACCTTC,CASSRRGGQGASGYTF
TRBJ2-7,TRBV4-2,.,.,TGTGCCAGCAGCCAGGCTAGGGTGTCGGGGGTCTACGAGCAGTACTTC,CASSQARVSGVYEQYF
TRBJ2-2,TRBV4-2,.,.,TGTGCCAGCAGCTCCGACAGCGGGGAGCTGTTTTTT,CASSSDSGELFF
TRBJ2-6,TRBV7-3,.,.,TGTGCCAGCAGCCCAAACCTTGGGGCCCCCACGAGGGGGGCCAACGTCCTGACTTTC,CASSPNLGAPTRGANVLTF
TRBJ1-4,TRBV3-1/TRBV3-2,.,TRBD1,TGTGCCAGCAGCCAAGGCGTAAACAGGGGGCATGAAAAACTGTTTTTT,CASSQGVNRGHEKLFF
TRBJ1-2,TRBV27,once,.,TGTGCCAGCAGTTTACGGGGGATGGGGATCTTTGGCTACACCTTC,CASSLRGMGIFGYTF
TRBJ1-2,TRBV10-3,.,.,TGTGCCATCCCAGGGGCTAACTATGGCTACACCTTC,CAIPGANYGYTF
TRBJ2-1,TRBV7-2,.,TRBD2,TGTGCCAGCAGCTCCGGGACTAGCGGATCCCTCTCCTACAATGAGCAGTTCTTC,CASSSGTSGSLSYNEQFF
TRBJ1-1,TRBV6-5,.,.,TGTGCCAGCAGTTCCCAGGGAGGATCCACTGAAGCTTTCTTT,CASSSQGGSTEAFF
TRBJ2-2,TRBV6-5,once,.,TGTGCCAGCAGTAATATTAACACCGGGGAGCTGTTTTTT,CASSNINTGELFF
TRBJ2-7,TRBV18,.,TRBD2,TGTGCCAGCTCATCGGGAGGCATACCCTACGAGCAGTACTTC,CASSSGGIPYEQYF
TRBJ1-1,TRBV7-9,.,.,TGTGCCAGCAGCCACCGGACACAGGGAAACACTGAAGCTTTCTTT,CASSHRTQGNTEAFF
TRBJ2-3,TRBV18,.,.,TGTGCCAGCTCACAGGGGAGCACAGATACGCAGTATTTT,CASSQGSTDTQYF
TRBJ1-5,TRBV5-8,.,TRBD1,TGTGCCAGCAGCGAGGGACAGATACGAGGTCAGCCCCAGCATTTT,CASSEGQIRGQPQHF
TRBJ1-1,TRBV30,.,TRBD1,TGTGCCTGGACAGGGGGCGGCACTGAAGCTTTCTTT,CAWTGGGTEAFF
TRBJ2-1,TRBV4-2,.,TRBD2,TGTGCCAGCAGCCGGAGCGGGGGCTCCTACAATGAGCAGTTCTTC,CASSRSGGSYNEQFF
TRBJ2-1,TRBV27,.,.,TGTGCCAGCAGTTTAAGGGGTAGACAGAGCTCCTACAATGAGCAGTTCTTC,CASSLRGRQSSYNEQFF
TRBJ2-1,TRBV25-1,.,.,TGTGCCAGCAGTGATCGGACGGGAGTGTTCGATGAGCAGTTCTTC,CASSDRTGVFDEQFF
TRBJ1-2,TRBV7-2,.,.,TGTGCCAGCAGCAAAAGACGGGAGCCCAACTATGGCTACACCTTC,CASSKRREPNYGYTF
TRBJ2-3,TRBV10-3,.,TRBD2,TGTGCCATCAGGTCGGGGGGAGGCACAGATACGCAGTATTTT,CAIRSGGGTDTQYF
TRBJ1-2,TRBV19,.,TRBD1,TGTGCCAGTAGAGGTCGGGACAGATCCCCTCATGAAGCTAACTATGGCTACACCTTC,CASRGRDRSPHEANYGYTF
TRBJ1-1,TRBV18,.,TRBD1,TGTGCCAGCTCACCCGGCACAGGGGGCACTGAAGCTTTCTTT,CASSPGTGGTEAFF
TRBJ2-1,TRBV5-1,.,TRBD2,TGCGCCAGCAGCTTCGTAAAGACTAGCGGGAGGACGGGCTACAATGAGCAGTTCTTC,CASSFVKTSGRTGYNEQFF
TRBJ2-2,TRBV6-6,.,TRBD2,TGTGCCAGCAGTTGGCGGGGGGCCGGGGAGCTGTTTTTT,CASSWRGAGELFF
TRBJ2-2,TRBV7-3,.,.,TGTGCCAGCAGCCGGGAGAACACCGGGGAGCTGTTTTTT,CASSRENTGELFF
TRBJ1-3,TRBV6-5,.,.,TGTGCCAGCAGATCAACAGGGTCCGGAAACACCATATATTTT,CASRSTGSGNTIYF
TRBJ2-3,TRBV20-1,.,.,TGCAGTGCTAGTTTACTAGGAGATACGCAGTATTTT,CSASLLGDTQYF
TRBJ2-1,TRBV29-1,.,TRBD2,TGCAGCGTCCTAGCGGGAGGGCACACTGAGCAGTTCTTC,CSVLAGGHTEQFF
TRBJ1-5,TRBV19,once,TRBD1,TGTGCCAGTTGGGACAGGACAAATCAGCCCCAGCATTTT,CASWDRTNQPQHF
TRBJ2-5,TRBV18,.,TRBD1,TGTGCCAGCTCACGGGACCAGACAGGGGGCGAGACCCAGTACTTC,CASSRDQTGGETQYF
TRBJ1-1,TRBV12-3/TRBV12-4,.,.,TGTGCCAGCAGTGCGGTGGCTGAAGCTTTCTTT,CASSAVAEAFF
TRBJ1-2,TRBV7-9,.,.,TGTGCCAGCAGCCCGGCGGGCAAAACGGGCTATGGCTACACCTTC,CASSPAGKTGYGYTF
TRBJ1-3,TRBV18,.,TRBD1,TGTGCCAGCTCTCAAGTACAGGGGTCCGGAAACACCATATATTTT,CASSQVQGSGNTIYF
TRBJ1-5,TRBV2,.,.,TGTGCCAGCAGGATTACAGGGTCGGGCAATCAGCCCCAGCATTTT,CASRITGSGNQPQHF
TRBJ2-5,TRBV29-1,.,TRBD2,TGCAGCGTTGAAACGGAGCGGGGTTATGGTGGGACCCAGTACTTC,CSVETERGYGGTQYF
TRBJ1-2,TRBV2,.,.,TGTGCCAGCAGTGTGGAGGCTGACTCCTCCCATGGCTACACCTTC,CASSVEADSSHGYTF
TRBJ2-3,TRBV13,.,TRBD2,TGTGCCAGCAGCTTAGTGGGACGGGAGGCGGGCGGCACAGATACGCAGTATTTT,CASSLVGREAGGTDTQYF
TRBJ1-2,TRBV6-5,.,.,TGTGCCAGCACCTCACAGGGAAACTATGGCTACACCTTC,CASTSQGNYGYTF
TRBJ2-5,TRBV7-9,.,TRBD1,TGTGCCAGCAGCTCGGCACAGGGGGCTGCTGAGACCCAGTACTTC,CASSSAQGAAETQYF
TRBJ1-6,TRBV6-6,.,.,TGTGCCAGCAGTTACCCGGAAATGGAGTCACCCCTCCACTTT,CASSYPEMESPLHF
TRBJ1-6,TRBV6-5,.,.,TGTGCCAGCAGGGACATCAGGGCCTATAATTCACCCCTCCACTTT,CASRDIRAYNSPLHF
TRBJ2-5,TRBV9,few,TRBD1,TGTGCCAGCAGCGTAGGTTCAGGGGGAGAGACCCAGTACTTC,CASSVGSGGETQYF
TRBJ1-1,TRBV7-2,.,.,TGTGCCAGCAGCCCACCCGGGGGGCAAGGGAACACTGAAGCTTTCTTT,CASSPPGGQGNTEAFF